The entry below gives a single TCR beta chain sequence along with its context. Its antigen is not known. After removal of 3 bases from V and 5 bases from J, the junction contained 3 bases not matched to a gene. The length of the CDR3 is 14 residues. CDR1 SGDLS and CDR2 YYNGEE come from the germline V gene. The entry originates in a study of chemoradiotherapy in HPV16-positive cancers. Study at large: Candidate HPV-specific T-cell clones and common TCR motifs came from functional assays in two HPV16-positive patients. Regarding the study as a whole: Functional assays defining HPV-specific T cells used only a couple of HPV16-positive patients.

Repertoires were generated with immunoSEQ multiplex PCR, while TCRdb's copy carries only in-frame clones and drops some. The sample holds tens of thousands of clones, 90% seen once. The sample consisted of blood, taken from a patient who underwent chemoradiotherapy. This TCR came from a human donor with HPV-associated anogenital cancer. The chain uses TRBV9 and TRBJ2-5; 11 nucleotides align to TRBD2. The CDR3 DNA reads as TGTGCCAGCAGCGCGGGACTAGCGGCGGAGACCCAGTACTTC. Translation: CASSAGLAAETQYF.